One and the same sample provided the 14 T cell receptor beta chains below, sequenced in a study of beta chain features in type 1 diabetes. Of the isolated RNA, all was reverse transcribed, and so the sequenced material was expressed TCRB transcripts. The table came from immunoSEQ multiplex PCR; TCRdb's copy has only in-frame clones and leaves some out. Here the sample spans over 350,000 clones, more than 12% being singletons. The sample was naive CD4+ T cells from blood. The receptors were sampled from a woman aged 18-29 years in good health.

This clone has a handful of counts. The DNA for the CDR3 is TGTGCCTGGAGCCCCCATCTCTCACAGGGGGGGAATCAGCCCCAGCATTTT. This translates into CAWSPHLSQGGNQPQHF. The chain has TRBV30 and TRBJ1-5; 8 nucleotides match TRBD1. This CDR3 comprises 17 residues. Germline CDR1 and CDR2: GTSNPN and SVGIG (reference sequence). J lost 4 bases, V lost 3 bases, and 14 bases had no gene match.

This clone was detected only a few times. This chain connects TRBV27 to TRBJ1-2, with TRBD1 matching over 10 bases. Germline V lookup: CDR1 MNHEY, CDR2 SMNVEV (reference sequence). Trimming cost V 4 bases and J 8 bases; bases outside gene matches: 7. The CDR3 totals 14 residues. The CDR3 DNA reads TGTGCCAGCAGTTGGTCCGGGACAGGGGTCGGCTACACCTTC. Residues: CASSWSGTGVGYTF.

V is TRBV5-6 and J is TRBJ1-2; D is ambiguous. V dropped 3 bases and J dropped 4 bases, with 10 bases sitting between them. Germline-derived CDR1 and CDR2 are SGHDT and YYEEEE. The CDR3 is 13 residues long. CDR3 sequence reads: CASSYRVFYGYTF. The CDR3 DNA follows: TGTGCCAGCAGCTACCGGGTCTTCTATGGCTACACCTTC.

The table lists this clone with a few counts. The chain couples TRBV28 to TRBJ1-1, with TRBD1 identical over 7 bases. The CDR3 contains 13 residues. CDR1 and CDR2 from the germline V gene are MDHEN and SYDVKM. Trimming at V came to 6 bases and at J to 5 bases, leaving 6 bases not matched to a gene. CDR3 coding DNA: TGTGCCAGCAGCCCCGACAGGGTTACTGAAGCTTTCTTT. Protein: CASSPDRVTEAFF.

CDR3 nucleotides: TGCAGCGCCCGGGACAGGGAGTTTAACGAGCAGTTCTTC. It specifies CSARDREFNEQFF. J is TRBJ2-1 and V is TRBV29-1; 9 nucleotides match TRBD1. Germline assignment: CDR1 SQVTM and CDR2 ANQGSEA. Trimming took 7 bases from V and 10 from J; bases not matched to a gene: 11. CDR3 length: 13 residues.

This clone was picked up a small number of times. The chain combines TRBV7-2 with TRBJ1-1; D call uncertain. Germline V lookup: CDR1 SGHTA, CDR2 FQGNSA. This CDR3 contains 11 residues. V was clipped by 4 bases and J by 8 bases, with 8 bases between them. CDR3 DNA: TGTGCCAGCAGCTCACTTCAAGAAGCTTTCTTT. It specifies CASSSLQEAFF.

The V and J genes are TRBV28 and TRBJ2-3; 10 bases are shared with TRBD2. V shed 4 bases and J 4 bases; nucleotides not matched to a gene: 8. Germline V gives CDR1 MDHEN, CDR2 SYDVKM. The CDR3 runs 16 residues. The DNA of the CDR3 is TGTGCCAGCAGTTCCGCGGCTAGCGGGAGTGCAGATACGCAGTATTTT. Amino acid sequence: CASSSAASGSADTQYF.

V usage is TRBV11-3 and J usage is TRBJ2-2, with 9 bases aligning to TRBD1. Germline loops: CDR1 SGHNT, CDR2 YENEEA. This CDR3 is built from 16 residues. After removal of 3 bases from V and 2 bases from J, the junction contained 4 bases not matched to a gene. In DNA form, the CDR3 reads TGTGCCAGCAGCTTCCGGACAGGGGCAAACACCGGGGAGCTGTTTTTT. As protein: CASSFRTGANTGELFF.

The genes are TRBV2 and TRBJ2-1; D perhaps matches TRBD2 (6 bases). Deletions cut 4 bases from V and 12 bases from J, with 13 bases between. This CDR3 has 12 amino acids. From germline, CDR1 is SNHLY and CDR2 FYNNEI. For the CDR3, the DNA is TGTGCCAGCAGTGGGGGAGGTGTTCGGCAGTTCTTC. Translating gives CASSGGGVRQFF.

This sequence joins TRBV4-1 and TRBJ2-3; 10 bases map to TRBD2. Germline CDR1 is MGHRA and CDR2 is YSYEKL. J gave up 4 bases and V 4 bases, and 17 bases lay outside the gene matches. The CDR3 is 19 residues long. Here the CDR3 reads CASSLERKGASGSSDTQYF. CDR3 coding DNA: TGCGCCAGCAGCCTCGAGAGGAAAGGTGCTAGCGGGAGCTCAGATACGCAGTATTTT.

This chain links TRBV28 with TRBJ1-2; 7 nucleotides match TRBD1. J lost 7 bases, V lost 1 base, and 6 bases had no gene match. This CDR3 region has 14 residues. Per the germline V gene, CDR1 is MDHEN and CDR2 is SYDVKM. In DNA, the CDR3 is TGTGCCAGCAGTTTATTGCCAGGGGGAAGTGGCTACACCTTC. Its protein is CASSLLPGGSGYTF.

This clone was counted between two and nine times. The chain is built from TRBV28 and TRBJ1-2, with no clear D. The germline V gene encodes CDR1 MDHEN and CDR2 SYDVKM. With 3 bases removed from V and 3 bases from J, the gap between germline ends came to 11 bases. CDR3 length equals 14 residues. Written as DNA, the CDR3 is TGTGCCAGCAGTTTGTCCCCTGTATACTATGGCTACACCTTC. Its protein product is CASSLSPVYYGYTF.

V usage is TRBV28 and J usage is TRBJ2-7, with 7 bases that match TRBD1. Per germline, CDR1 MDHEN and CDR2 SYDVKM. The CDR3 is made up of 15 amino acids. Losses at the gene ends were 5 bases for V and 4 bases for J; bases not matched to a gene: 11. In DNA form, the CDR3 reads TGTGCCAGCAGTCCGTCCGGGACAGCGAAGTACGAGCAGTACTTC. It is translated as CASSPSGTAKYEQYF.

A few counts support this clone. V usage is TRBV30 and J usage is TRBJ2-1; 11 nucleotides match TRBD1. With V trimmed by 7 bases and J by 7 bases, 6 bases remained unmatched. Germline-derived CDR1 and CDR2 are GTSNPN and SVGIG (reference sequence). This CDR3 contains 13 residues. As DNA, the CDR3 is TGTGCCTTCTCCGGGACAGGGGGGAATGAGCAGTTCTTC. This encodes CAFSGTGGNEQFF.